These 9 T cell receptor beta chains were all obtained from the same sample, sequenced in a study of B cell selection in AIRE deficiency. Conventional CD4 T cells were sorted as CD4+CD127+ cells. Sequencing was performed with immunoSEQ multiplex PCR; in TCRdb, only in-frame clones are kept and a portion is missing. The sample consists of 20,000 to 30,000 clones, about 96% of them appearing once. Sequenced input: CD4+CD127+ conventional T cells sorted from PBMCs. The receptors were gathered from a human donor in good health.

The chain joins TRBV11-2 to TRBJ2-2, with D tentatively TRBD2 (6 bases). The CDR3 is 13 amino acids. Germline assignment: CDR1 SGHAT and CDR2 FQNNGV. V lost 1 base and J lost 13, with 13 bases in between. In DNA, the CDR3 is TGTGCCAGCAGCTTAGTGGGGGGTCGGGTGCTGTTTTTT. It encodes CASSLVGGRVLFF.

This clone was found once. The genes are TRBV15 and TRBJ2-1, with TRBD2 matching 12 bases. The CDR3 totals 17 residues. CDR1 is LNHNV and CDR2 is YYDKDF in the germline V gene (reference sequence). After removal of 5 bases from V and 5 bases from J, the junction contained 10 bases not matched to a gene. CDR3 coding DNA: TGTGCCACCAGCCCCCTCCCGACTAGCGGGAGAGACAATGAGCAGTTCTTC. This gives the protein CATSPLPTSGRDNEQFF.

V is TRBV5-4 and J is TRBJ1-5; 7 bases align to TRBD1. The CDR3 has 16 residues. The V and J ends lost 4 bases and 9 bases, in that order; junction bases with no gene match: 16. Germline values: CDR1 SGHNT, CDR2 YYREEE (reference sequence). The CDR3 nucleotides read TGTGCCAGCAGCCACAGGGGAAAAGGGAGGGTCGGGCCCCAGCATTTT. Encoded protein: CASSHRGKGRVGPQHF.

The V call is TRBV5-1, the J call TRBJ1-1, with a possible D match to TRBD1 (5 bases). Trimming left V 3 bases short and J 8 bases short, with 17 bases between. Germline assignment: CDR1 SGHRS and CDR2 YFSETQ. CDR3 length: 14 residues. The CDR3 DNA follows: TGCGCCAGCAGCTCGTTAGGGGAAGTATCCGAAGCTTTCTTT. It specifies CASSSLGEVSEAFF.

The chain combines TRBV11-2 with TRBJ2-4, with 8 positions matching TRBD2. The CDR3 spans 16 residues. Per the germline V gene, CDR1 is SGHAT and CDR2 is FQNNGV. V lost 5 bases to trimming and J lost 1 base; unmatched junction nucleotides: 7. The CDR3 DNA is TGTGCCAGCAGCCAAGGGACTAGAACGGCCAAAAACATTCAGTACTTC. This gives the protein CASSQGTRTAKNIQYF.

V is TRBV20-1 and J is TRBJ1-1; no clear D. The CDR3 sequence is 11 residues long. In germline, CDR1 is DFQATT, CDR2 SNEGSKA (reference sequence). The ends were cut back, 3 bases at V and 7 bases at J, with 9 bases in the middle. The CDR3 region is CSARVGIEAFF. The CDR3 DNA sequence: TGCAGTGCTAGGGTGGGAATTGAAGCTTTCTTT.

V usage is TRBV4-2 and J usage is TRBJ2-1, with D perhaps TRBD1 or TRBD2 (6 bases each). CDR3 length: 16 residues. Germline V gene data show CDR1 as LGHNA and CDR2 as YNFKEQ. Trimming stripped 4 bases from V and 12 bases from J, with 25 bases between. The CDR3: CASSRTAERVTGVQFF. The CDR3 DNA is TGTGCCAGCAGCCGGACGGCGGAGCGGGTGACAGGTGTGCAGTTCTTC.

In its sample, this clone was seen once. The chain employs TRBV18 and TRBJ2-7; D may be TRBD2 (5 bases). The CDR3 totals 14 residues. Deletions cut 2 bases from V and 2 bases from J, with 10 bases between. Germline CDR1 and CDR2: KGHSH and LQKENI. Here the CDR3 DNA reads TGTGCCAGCTCACCAGCGGGTCGGCCCTACGAGCAGTACTTC. This translates into CASSPAGRPYEQYF.

The CDR3 reads CASSLAYNEQFF. In nucleotides, the CDR3 is TGTGCCAGCAGCTTAGCGTACAATGAGCAGTTCTTC. This chain uses TRBV7-9 with TRBJ2-1, with unresolved D. V was cut by 0 bases and J by 4 bases, with 1 base left in between. Per the germline V gene, CDR1 is SEHNR and CDR2 is FQNEAQ (reference sequence). The CDR3 runs 12 residues.